The present T cell receptor beta chain was sequenced within a study of T cell repertoires in cytomegalovirus infection. General study points: HLA-C-restricted CMV clonotypes gave the most frequent clonotype in two of eight donors.

The CDR3 totals 15 residues. CDR1 and CDR2 from the germline V gene are ENHRY and SYGVKD. V trimming: 3 bases; J trimming: 6 bases; junction bases outside the gene matches: 8. About this clonotype: Antigen unknown.

TCRdb called the reads again in MiXCR, with one record for every CDR3 protein. The repertoire includes about 78,000 distinct CDR3 sequences, about 37% of them detected once, and more than 80% sits in the top ten. The chain combines TRBV10-3 with TRBJ2-1; 7 nucleotides match TRBD1. The TCR sequence derives from a human donor in good health (CMV status not recorded). Some clones in this sample may be carry-over from other donors' samples. The specimen was CD8+ T cells from cultured PBMCs, collected from culture after CMV antigen stimulation. The CDR3 loop is CAISETGSGGNEQFF. CDR3 sequence (DNA): TGTGCCATCAGTGAAACAGGGTCAGGGGGCAATGAGCAGTTCTTC.